Presented here are 13 T cell receptor beta chains from one specimen sequenced in a study of shared clonotypes between healthy human individuals. This table comes from immunoSEQ multiplex PCR, and its TCRdb copy is limited to in-frame clones, with some not included. The sample shows 2 million to 2.5 million clones, just under 95% of them seen only once. The naive CD8 fraction comprised CD45RO-negative cells positively selected for CCR7 and excluded terminally differentiated effector memory CD45RA+ cells. Material for sequencing was naive CD8+ T cells sorted from blood. Receptor source: a man aged 18 to 30 in good health.

This chain connects TRBV14 to TRBJ1-4, with TRBD1 matching over 7 bases. The germline V gene encodes CDR1 SGHDN and CDR2 FVKESK. CDR3 size: 17 residues. V lost 0 bases, J lost 8 bases, and 12 bases stayed unmatched. This chain's CDR3 is CASSQDRGQELGEKLFF. CDR3 DNA: TGTGCCAGCAGCCAAGATCGAGGACAGGAACTCGGCGAAAAACTGTTTTTT.

The chain uses TRBV19 and TRBJ2-5; D tentatively fits TRBD1 or TRBD2 (5 bases each). The CDR3 totals 17 residues. Germline V gene sequence: CDR1 LNHDA, CDR2 SQIVND (reference sequence). The V end was cut by 5 bases, the J end by 2 bases, with 21 bases between. The CDR3 is CASSPGTQQRDQETQYF. The CDR3 DNA reads as TGTGCCAGTAGTCCAGGGACCCAACAACGGGATCAAGAGACCCAGTACTTC. Filled out from reference TRBV19 and TRBJ2-5, the complete variable domain reads DGGITQSPKYLFRKEGQNVTLSCEQNLNHDAMYWYRQDPGQGLRLIYYSQIVNDFQKGDIAEGYSVSREKKESFPLTVTSAQKNPTAFYLCASSPGTQQRDQETQYFGPGTRLLVL.

The V and J genes are TRBV5-4 and TRBJ2-7; 7 bases match TRBD2. The CDR3 length is 14 residues. V lost 5 bases and J lost 7; bases outside the gene matches: 12. Germline V gives CDR1 SGHNT, CDR2 YYREEE (reference sequence). The CDR3 DNA reads TGTGCCAGCAGTCCGTGGGGGGGTCCGTGGGAGCAGTACTTC. Protein: CASSPWGGPWEQYF. The complete variable domain, with remaining parts taken from reference TRBV5-4 and TRBJ2-7, reads ETGVTQSPTHLIKTRGQQVTLRCSSQSGHNTVSWYQQALGQGPQFIFQYYREEENGRGNFPPRFSGLQFPNYSSELNVNALELDDSALYLCASSPWGGPWEQYFGPGTRLTVT.

This clone was seen only once. The chain employs TRBV5-1 and TRBJ2-5, with D perhaps TRBD1 or TRBD2 (5 bases each). Trimming removed 5 bases from V and 1 base from J, with 9 bases in between. There are 13 residues in the CDR3. Looked up from germline, CDR1 is SGHRS and CDR2 is YFSETQ. CDR3 sequence (DNA): TGCGCCAGCAGGTTGAGGGGCCAAGAGACCCAGTACTTC. Translation gives CASRLRGQETQYF.

In the case of this clone: Different DNA sequences within this sample yield the same CDR3. The rearrangement joins TRBV9 to TRBJ1-1; D gene unclear. Trimming pared 0 bases from V and 0 bases from J, leaving 9 bases between. CDR1 and CDR2 (germline): SGDLS, YYNGEE. This CDR3 contains 15 residues. CDR3: CASSVVPGLNTEAFF. The CDR3 region has the DNA TGTGCCAGCAGCGTAGTACCAGGACTGAACACTGAAGCTTTCTTT.

Of note for this clone: Other DNA sequences of this sample code for an identical CDR3. The V gene is TRBV9, the J gene TRBJ2-5; D uncertain. The germline gives CDR1 SGDLS, CDR2 YYNGEE. The CDR3 consists of 15 residues. The V end was cut by 0 bases, the J end by 1 base, with 10 bases between. CDR3 DNA sequence: TGTGCCAGCAGCGTAGAGGGTGCGCCCCAAGAGACCCAGTACTTC. It codes for CASSVEGAPQETQYF. The full variable domain, rest sourced from reference TRBV9 and TRBJ2-5, is DSGVTQTPKHLITATGQRVTLRCSPRSGDLSVYWYQQSLDQGLQFLIQYYNGEERAKGNILERFSAQQFPDLHSELNLSSLELGDSALYFCASSVEGAPQETQYFGPGTRLLVL.

The chain employs TRBV15 and TRBJ2-7; the match to TRBD1 covers 8 bases. This CDR3 comprises 14 residues. Germline CDR1 LNHNV, CDR2 YYDKDF (reference sequence). V trimming: 3 bases; J trimming: 6 bases; junction bases outside the gene matches: 7. In nucleotides, the CDR3 is TGTGCCACCAGCAGTTGGACAGGGCCCTCCGAGCAGTACTTC. Its protein is CATSSWTGPSEQYF.

This CDR3 is CASSYSRERLTDTQYF. In nucleotides, the CDR3 is TGTGCCAGCAGTTACTCGCGGGAGAGGCTCACAGATACGCAGTATTTT. The chain joins TRBV6-5 to TRBJ2-3; 7 bases are shared with TRBD2. Germline values: CDR1 MNHEY, CDR2 SVGAGI. The J segment lost 2 bases and the V segment lost 0 bases, leaving 5 bases of the junction unmatched. The CDR3 loop spans 16 amino acids.

This rearrangement joins TRBV27 to TRBJ1-1; TRBD1 might be the D (5 bases). This CDR3 is 15 amino acids long. The germline gives CDR1 MNHEY, CDR2 SMNVEV (reference sequence). Trimming removed 7 bases from V and 3 bases from J, with 18 bases in between. DNA for the CDR3: TGTGCCAGCACACCGACAGTCGGGGGTGACACTGAAGCTTTCTTT. Translating gives CASTPTVGGDTEAFF.

This sequence joins TRBV9 and TRBJ2-1, with 7 positions matching TRBD2. The length of the CDR3 is 15 residues. The trim removed 3 bases at V and 7 bases at J, leaving 10 bases unmatched. Looked up from germline, CDR1 is SGDLS and CDR2 is YYNGEE. DNA for the CDR3: TGTGCCAGCAGCGGGGGCATAGCGGGCCTTAATGAGCAGTTCTTC. Encoded protein: CASSGGIAGLNEQFF.

The chain uses TRBV4-3 and TRBJ2-7, with D perhaps given as TRBD1 or TRBD2 (6 bases each). With 0 bases removed from V and 7 bases from J, the gap between germline ends came to 16 bases. Germline V gene sequence: CDR1 LGHNA, CDR2 YSLEER. This CDR3 spans 15 amino acids. This chain's CDR3 is CASSQDHRDSSEQYF. The CDR3 region has the DNA TGCGCCAGCAGCCAAGATCACAGGGACTCATCGGAGCAGTACTTC.

The CDR3 DNA follows: TGCGCCAGCAGCCAGGCCCAAGGGGACTATGGCTACACCTTC. This translates into CASSQAQGDYGYTF. This chain links TRBV4-3 with TRBJ1-2, with a possible D match to TRBD1 (5 bases). This CDR3 comprises 14 residues. Trimming took 3 bases from V and 3 from J, leaving 11 bases between them. Germline values: CDR1 LGHNA, CDR2 YSLEER.

The rearrangement joins TRBV4-1 to TRBJ1-1, with D unclear. Per the germline V gene, CDR1 is MGHRA and CDR2 is YSYEKL. This CDR3 contains 17 residues. V shed 2 bases and J shed 0 bases, with 16 bases lying between them. CDR3 loop: CASSQSGWSIMNTEAFF. The CDR3 region has the DNA TGCGCCAGCAGCCAAAGCGGGTGGTCTATAATGAACACTGAAGCTTTCTTT.